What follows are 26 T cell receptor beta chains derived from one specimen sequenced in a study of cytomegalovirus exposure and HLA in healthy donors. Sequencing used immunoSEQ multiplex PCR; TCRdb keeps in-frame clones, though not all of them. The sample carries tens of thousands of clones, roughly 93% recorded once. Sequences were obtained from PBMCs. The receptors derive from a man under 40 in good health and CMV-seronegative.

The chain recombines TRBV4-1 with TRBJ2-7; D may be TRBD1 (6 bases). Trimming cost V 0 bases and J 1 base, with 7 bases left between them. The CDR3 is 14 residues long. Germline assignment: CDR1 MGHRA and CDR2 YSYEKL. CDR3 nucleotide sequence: TGCGCCAGCAGCCAAGATCAGGGGTCCTACGAGCAGTACTTC. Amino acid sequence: CASSQDQGSYEQYF.

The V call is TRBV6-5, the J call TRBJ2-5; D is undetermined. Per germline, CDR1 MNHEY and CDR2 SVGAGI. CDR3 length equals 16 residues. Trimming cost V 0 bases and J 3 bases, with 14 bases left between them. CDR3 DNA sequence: TGTGCCAGCAGTTACTCACCCGTTAGTAAGAAAGAGACCCAGTACTTC. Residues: CASSYSPVSKKETQYF.

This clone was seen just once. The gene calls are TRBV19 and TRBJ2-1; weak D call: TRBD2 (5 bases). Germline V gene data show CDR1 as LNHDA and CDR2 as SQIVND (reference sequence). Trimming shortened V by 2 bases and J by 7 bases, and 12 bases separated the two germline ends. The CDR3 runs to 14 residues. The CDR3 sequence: CASSITRVRNEQFF. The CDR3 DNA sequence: TGTGCCAGTAGTATAACGAGGGTTAGGAATGAGCAGTTCTTC.

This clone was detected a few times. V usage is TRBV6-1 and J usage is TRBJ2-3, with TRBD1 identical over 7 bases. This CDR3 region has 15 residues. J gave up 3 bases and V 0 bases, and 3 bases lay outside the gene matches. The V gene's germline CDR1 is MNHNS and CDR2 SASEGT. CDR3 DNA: TGTGCCAGCAGTGAAGCCGGGACAGTGACAGATACGCAGTATTTT. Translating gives CASSEAGTVTDTQYF.

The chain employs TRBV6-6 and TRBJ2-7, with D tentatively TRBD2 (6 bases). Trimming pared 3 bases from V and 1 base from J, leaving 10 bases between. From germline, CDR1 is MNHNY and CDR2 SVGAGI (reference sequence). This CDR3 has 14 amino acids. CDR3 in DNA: TGTGCCAGCAGTTATCTCGGGGGTTCCTACGAGCAGTACTTC. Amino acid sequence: CASSYLGGSYEQYF.

The CDR3 spells CASSFLGRNPNTEAFF. The CDR3 region has the DNA TGTGCCAGCAGCTTTTTGGGGAGAAACCCCAACACTGAAGCTTTCTTT. The chain carries TRBV5-6 and TRBJ1-1; D uncertain. Germline assignment: CDR1 SGHDT and CDR2 YYEEEE. V lost 2 bases and J lost 2, with 16 bases in between. The CDR3 runs 16 residues.

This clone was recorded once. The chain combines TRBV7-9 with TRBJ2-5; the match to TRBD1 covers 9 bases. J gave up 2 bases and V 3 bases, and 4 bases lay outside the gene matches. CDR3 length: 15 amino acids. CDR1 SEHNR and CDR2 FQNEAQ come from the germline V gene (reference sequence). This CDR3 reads CASSFRDREQETQYF. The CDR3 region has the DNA TGTGCCAGCAGCTTCCGGGACAGGGAACAAGAGACCCAGTACTTC.

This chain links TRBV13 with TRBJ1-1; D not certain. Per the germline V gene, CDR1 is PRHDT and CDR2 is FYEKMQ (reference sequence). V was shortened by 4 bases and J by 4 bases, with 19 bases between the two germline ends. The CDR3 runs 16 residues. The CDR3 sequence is CASSSVSRGGSTEAFF. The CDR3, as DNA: TGTGCCAGCAGCTCCGTGAGTCGGGGAGGGAGCACTGAAGCTTTCTTT.

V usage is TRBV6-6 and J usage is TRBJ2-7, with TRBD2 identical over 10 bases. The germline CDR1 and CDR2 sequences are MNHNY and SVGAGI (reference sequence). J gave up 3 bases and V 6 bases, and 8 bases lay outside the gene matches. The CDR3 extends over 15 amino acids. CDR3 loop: CASRELSGRSYEQYF. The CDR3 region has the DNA TGTGCCAGCAGAGAACTTAGCGGGAGGAGCTACGAGCAGTACTTC.

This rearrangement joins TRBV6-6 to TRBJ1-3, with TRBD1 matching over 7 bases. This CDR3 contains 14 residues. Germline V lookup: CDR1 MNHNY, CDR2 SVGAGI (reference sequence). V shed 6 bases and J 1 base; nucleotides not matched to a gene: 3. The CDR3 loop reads CASSEGASGNTIYF. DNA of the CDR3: TGTGCCAGCAGCGAGGGGGCATCTGGAAACACCATATATTTT.

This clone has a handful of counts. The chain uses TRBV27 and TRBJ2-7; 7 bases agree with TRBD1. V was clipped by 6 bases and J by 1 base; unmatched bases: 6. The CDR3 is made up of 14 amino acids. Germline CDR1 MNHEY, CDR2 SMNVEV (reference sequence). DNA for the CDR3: TGTGCCAGCAGCCCTACAGGGGAATCCTACGAGCAGTACTTC. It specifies CASSPTGESYEQYF.

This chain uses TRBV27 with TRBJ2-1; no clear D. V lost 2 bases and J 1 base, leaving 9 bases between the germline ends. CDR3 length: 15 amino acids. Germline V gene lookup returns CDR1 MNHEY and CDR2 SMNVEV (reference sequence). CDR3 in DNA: TGTGCCAGCAGTTTACCCGACTCGTCCTACAATGAGCAGTTCTTC. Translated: CASSLPDSSYNEQFF.

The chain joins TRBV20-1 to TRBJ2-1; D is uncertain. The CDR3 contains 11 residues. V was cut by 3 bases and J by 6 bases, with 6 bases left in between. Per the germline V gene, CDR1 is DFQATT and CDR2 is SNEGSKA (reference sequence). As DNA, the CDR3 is TGCAGTGCTAGGCCTATCAATGAGCAGTTCTTC. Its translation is CSARPINEQFF.

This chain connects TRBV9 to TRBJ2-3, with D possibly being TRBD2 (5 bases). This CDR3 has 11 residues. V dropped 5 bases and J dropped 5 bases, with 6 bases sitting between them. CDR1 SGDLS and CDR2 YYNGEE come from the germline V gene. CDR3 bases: TGTGCCAGCAGACGGGGAGATACGCAGTATTTT. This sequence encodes CASRRGDTQYF.

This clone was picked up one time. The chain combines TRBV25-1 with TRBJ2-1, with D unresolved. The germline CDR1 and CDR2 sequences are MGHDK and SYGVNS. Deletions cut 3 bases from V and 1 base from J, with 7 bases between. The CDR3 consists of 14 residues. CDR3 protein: CASSESTSYNEQFF. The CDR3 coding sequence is TGTGCCAGCAGTGAGTCTACTTCCTACAATGAGCAGTTCTTC.

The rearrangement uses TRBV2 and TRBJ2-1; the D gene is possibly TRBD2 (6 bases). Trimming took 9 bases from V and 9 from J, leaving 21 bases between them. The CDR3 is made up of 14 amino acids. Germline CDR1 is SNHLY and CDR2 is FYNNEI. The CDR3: CASNTPGLGTEQFF. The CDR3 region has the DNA TGTGCCAGTAATACCCCGGGACTTGGCACTGAGCAGTTCTTC.

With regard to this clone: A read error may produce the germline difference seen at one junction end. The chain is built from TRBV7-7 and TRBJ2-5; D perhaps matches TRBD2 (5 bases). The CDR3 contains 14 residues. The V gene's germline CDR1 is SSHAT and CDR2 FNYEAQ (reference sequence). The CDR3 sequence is CASSRRGPGETQYF. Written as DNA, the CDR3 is TGTGCTAGCAGTCGCCGAGGGCCGGGAGAGACCCAGTACTTC.

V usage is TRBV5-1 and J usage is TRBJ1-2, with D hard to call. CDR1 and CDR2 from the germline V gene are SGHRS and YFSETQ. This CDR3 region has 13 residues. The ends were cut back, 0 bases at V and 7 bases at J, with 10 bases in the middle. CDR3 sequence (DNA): TGCGCCAGCAGCTTGGACGGCTCGGGTGGCTACACCTTC. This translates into CASSLDGSGGYTF.

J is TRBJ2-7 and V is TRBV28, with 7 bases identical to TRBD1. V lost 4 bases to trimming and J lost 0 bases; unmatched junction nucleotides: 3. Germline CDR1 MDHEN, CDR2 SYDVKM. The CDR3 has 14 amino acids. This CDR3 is CASSSTGISYEQYF. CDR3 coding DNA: TGTGCCAGCAGTTCGACAGGGATCTCCTACGAGCAGTACTTC.

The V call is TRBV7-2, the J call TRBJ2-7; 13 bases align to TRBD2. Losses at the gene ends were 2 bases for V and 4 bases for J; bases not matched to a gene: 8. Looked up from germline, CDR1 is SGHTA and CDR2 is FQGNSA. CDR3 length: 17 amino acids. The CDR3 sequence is CASSLRTSGGQRYEQYF. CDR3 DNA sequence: TGTGCCAGCAGCTTAAGGACTAGCGGGGGTCAACGATACGAGCAGTACTTC. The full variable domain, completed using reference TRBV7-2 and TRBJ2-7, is GAGVSQSPSNKVTEKGKDVELRCDPISGHTALYWYRQSLGQGLEFLIYFQGNSAPDKSGLPSDRFSAERTGGSVSTLTIQRTQQEDSAVYLCASSLRTSGGQRYEQYFGPGTRLTVT.

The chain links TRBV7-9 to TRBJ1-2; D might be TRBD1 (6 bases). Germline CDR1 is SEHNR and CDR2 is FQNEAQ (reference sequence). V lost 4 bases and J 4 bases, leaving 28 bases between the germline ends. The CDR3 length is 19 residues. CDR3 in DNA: TGTGCCAGCAGCTCCGATAAACGACAGGATACTCTCCCTTTCTATGGCTACACCTTC. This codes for CASSSDKRQDTLPFYGYTF.

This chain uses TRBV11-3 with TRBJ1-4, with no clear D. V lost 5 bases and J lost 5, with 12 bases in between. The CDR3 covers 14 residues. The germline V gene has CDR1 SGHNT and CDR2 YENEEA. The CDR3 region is CASSRGRENEKLFF. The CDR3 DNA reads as TGTGCCAGCAGCCGTGGTAGGGAGAATGAAAAACTGTTTTTT.

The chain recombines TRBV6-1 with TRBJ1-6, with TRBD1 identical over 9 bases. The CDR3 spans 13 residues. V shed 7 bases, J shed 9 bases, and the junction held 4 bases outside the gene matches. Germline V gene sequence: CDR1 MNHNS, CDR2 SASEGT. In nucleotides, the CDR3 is TGTGCCAGCACGGGACAGGGTGGTTCACCCCTCCACTTT. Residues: CASTGQGGSPLHF.

CDR3 DNA: TGTGCCAGCAGTTACCCGGACAACCCCTACGAGCAGTACTTC. Translation: CASSYPDNPYEQYF. V gene TRBV6-5 combines with J gene TRBJ2-7; possibly TRBD1 for D (5 bases). CDR1 and CDR2 from the germline V gene are MNHEY and SVGAGI. V gave up 2 bases and J gave up 2 bases, with 10 bases separating them. This CDR3 comprises 14 residues.

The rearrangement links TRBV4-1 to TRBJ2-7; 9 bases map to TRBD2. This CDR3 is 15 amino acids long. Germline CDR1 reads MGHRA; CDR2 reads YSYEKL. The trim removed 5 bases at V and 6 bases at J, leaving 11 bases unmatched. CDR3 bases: TGCGCCAGCAGCACCCGGGGTAGCGGGAGTTTCGAGCAGTACTTC. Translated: CASSTRGSGSFEQYF.

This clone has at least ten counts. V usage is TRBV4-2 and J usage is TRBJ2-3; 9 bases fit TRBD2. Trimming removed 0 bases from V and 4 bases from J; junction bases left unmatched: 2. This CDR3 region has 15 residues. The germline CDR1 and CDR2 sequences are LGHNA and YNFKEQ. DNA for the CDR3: TGTGCCAGCAGCCAAGAGCGGGGGGGCCCAGATACGCAGTATTTT. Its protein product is CASSQERGGPDTQYF.